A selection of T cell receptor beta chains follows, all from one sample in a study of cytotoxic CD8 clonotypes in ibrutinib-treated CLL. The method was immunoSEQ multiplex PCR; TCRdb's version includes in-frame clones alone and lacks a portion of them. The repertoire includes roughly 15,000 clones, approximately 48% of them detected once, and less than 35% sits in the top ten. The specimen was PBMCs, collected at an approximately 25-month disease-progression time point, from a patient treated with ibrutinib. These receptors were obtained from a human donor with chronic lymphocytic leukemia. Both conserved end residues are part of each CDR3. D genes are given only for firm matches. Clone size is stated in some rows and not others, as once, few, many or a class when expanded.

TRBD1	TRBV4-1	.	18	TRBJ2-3	CASSPGTGGSLDTDTQYF	TGCGCCAGCAGCCCGGGGACAGGGGGATCGCTAGACACAGATACGCAGTATTTT
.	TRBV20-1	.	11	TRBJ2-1	CSARIHNEQFF	TGCAGTGCTAGAATTCACAATGAGCAGTTCTTC
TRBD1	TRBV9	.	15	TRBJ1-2	CASSETRDRDYGYTF	TGTGCCAGCAGTGAAACCCGGGACAGAGACTATGGCTACACCTTC
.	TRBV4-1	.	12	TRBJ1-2	CASSQGPYGYTF	TGCGCCAGCAGCCAAGGGCCCTATGGCTACACCTTC
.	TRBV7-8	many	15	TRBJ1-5	CASSLGSTANQPQHF	TGTGCCAGCAGCTTAGGATCGACAGCCAATCAGCCCCAGCATTTT
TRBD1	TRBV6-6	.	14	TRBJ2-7	CASSPPTGMVEQYF	TGTGCCAGCAGTCCTCCGACAGGGATGGTCGAGCAGTACTTC
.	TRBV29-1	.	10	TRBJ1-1	CSGRTTEAFF	TGCAGCGGGAGGACCACTGAAGCTTTCTTT
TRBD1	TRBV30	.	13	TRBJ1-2	CASPRQGYYGYTF	TGTGCCTCGCCACGACAGGGATACTATGGCTACACCTTC
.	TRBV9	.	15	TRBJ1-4	CASSVGAGLNEKLFF	TGTGCCAGCAGCGTAGGTGCAGGCCTTAATGAAAAACTGTTTTTT
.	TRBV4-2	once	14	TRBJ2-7	CASSQESGSYEQYF	TGTGCCAGCAGCCAAGAATCCGGATCCTACGAGCAGTACTTC
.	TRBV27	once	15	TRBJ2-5	CASSFGGALQETQYF	TGTGCCAGCAGTTTCGGGGGAGCCCTCCAAGAGACCCAGTACTTC
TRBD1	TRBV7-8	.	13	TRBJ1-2	CASSPTGVEGYTF	TGTGCCAGCAGCCCCACAGGGGTGGAGGGCTACACCTTC
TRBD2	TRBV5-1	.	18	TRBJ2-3	CASSYWTSGGAGADTQYF	TGCGCCAGCAGCTACTGGACTAGCGGGGGGGCCGGTGCAGATACGCAGTATTTT
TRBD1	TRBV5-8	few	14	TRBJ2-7	CASSLGDSSYEQYF	TGTGCCAGCAGCTTGGGGGACAGCTCCTACGAGCAGTACTTC
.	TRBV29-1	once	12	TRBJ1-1	CSVVGGGTEAFF	TGCAGCGTTGTCGGGGGGGGCACTGAAGCTTTCTTT
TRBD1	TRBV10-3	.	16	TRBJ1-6	CAISESGQGAGSPLHF	TGTGCCATCAGTGAGTCGGGGCAGGGGGCAGGCTCACCCCTCCACTTT
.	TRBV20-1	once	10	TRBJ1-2	CSASHGGYTF	TGCAGTGCTTCGCATGGTGGCTACACCTTC
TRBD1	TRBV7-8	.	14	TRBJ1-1	CASSLQGGNTEAFF	TGTGCCAGCAGTCTACAGGGGGGGAACACTGAAGCTTTCTTT
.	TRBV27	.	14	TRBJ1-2	CASSLRNLGYGYTF	TGTGCCAGCAGTTTGCGGAATCTGGGGTATGGCTACACCTTC
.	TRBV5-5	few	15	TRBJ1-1	CASSRTRSDNTEAFF	TGTGCCAGCAGCAGGACCCGAAGCGATAACACTGAAGCTTTCTTT
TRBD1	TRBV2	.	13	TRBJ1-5	CASSGQGSQPQHF	TGTGCCAGCAGTGGACAGGGGAGCCAGCCCCAGCATTTT
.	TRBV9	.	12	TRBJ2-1	CASSGAQGYPFF	TGTGCCAGCAGCGGGGCTCAGGGGTACCCCTTCTTC
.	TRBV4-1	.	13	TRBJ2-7	CASSQEGDYEQYF	TGCGCCAGCAGCCAAGAAGGGGACTACGAGCAGTACTTC
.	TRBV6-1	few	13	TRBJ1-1	CASSDIFNTEAFF	TGTGCCAGCAGTGACATTTTTAACACTGAAGCTTTCTTT
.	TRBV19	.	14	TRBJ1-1	CASSTNRDNTEAFF	TGTGCCAGTAGTACCAACAGGGATAACACTGAAGCTTTCTTT
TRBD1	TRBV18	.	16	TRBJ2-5	CASSPTRQGLAETQYF	TGTGCCAGCTCACCCACCAGACAGGGCCTGGCGGAGACCCAGTACTTC
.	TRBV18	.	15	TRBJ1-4	CASSHNGDRGEKLFF	TGTGCCAGCTCTCACAACGGGGATCGGGGTGAAAAACTGTTTTTT
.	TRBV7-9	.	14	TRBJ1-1	CASSFSFANTEAFF	TGTGCCAGCAGCTTTTCGTTTGCGAACACTGAAGCTTTCTTT
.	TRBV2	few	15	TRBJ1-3	CASNRDKVSGNTIYF	TGTGCCAGCAACCGGGACAAGGTCTCTGGAAACACCATATATTTT
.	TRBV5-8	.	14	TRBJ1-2	CASSPGGGTYGYTF	TGTGCCAGCAGCCCTGGTGGGGGCACCTATGGCTACACCTTC
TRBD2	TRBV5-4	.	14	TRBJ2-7	CASSRGTSDYEQYF	TGTGCCAGCAGTCGCGGGACTAGCGACTACGAGCAGTACTTC
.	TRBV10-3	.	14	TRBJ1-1	CAIREVNGNTEAFF	TGTGCCATCAGGGAAGTAAATGGGAACACTGAAGCTTTCTTT
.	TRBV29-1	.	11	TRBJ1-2	CSVRRNYGYTF	TGCAGCGTGAGACGGAACTATGGCTACACCTTC
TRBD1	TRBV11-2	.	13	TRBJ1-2	CASSKLTGHGYTF	TGTGCCAGCAGCAAACTGACAGGGCACGGCTACACCTTC
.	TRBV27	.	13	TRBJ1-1	CASSPHPGAKAFF	TGTGCCAGCAGTCCCCATCCGGGGGCCAAAGCTTTCTTT
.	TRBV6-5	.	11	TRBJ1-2	CASTSGSGYTF	TGTGCCAGCACATCGGGTAGTGGCTACACCTTC
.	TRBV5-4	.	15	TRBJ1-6	CASSLARGGGSPLHF	TGTGCCAGCAGCTTGGCCAGGGGCGGAGGTTCACCCCTCCACTTT
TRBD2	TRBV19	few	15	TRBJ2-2	CASGTSGLITGELFF	TGTGCCAGCGGGACTAGCGGACTCATCACCGGGGAGCTGTTTTTT
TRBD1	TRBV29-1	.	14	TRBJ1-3	CSVVDRGSGNTIYF	TGCAGCGTTGTGGACAGGGGATCTGGAAACACCATATATTTT
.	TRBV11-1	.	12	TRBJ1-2	CASSLMGSGYTF	TGTGCCAGCAGCTTGATGGGAAGTGGCTACACCTTC
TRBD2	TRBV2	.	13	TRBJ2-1	CAKTSGGANEQFF	TGTGCCAAGACTAGCGGGGGGGCAAATGAGCAGTTCTTC
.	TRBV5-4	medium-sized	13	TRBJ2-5	CASSLGGEETQYF	TGTGCCAGCAGCTTGGGGGGGGAAGAGACCCAGTACTTC
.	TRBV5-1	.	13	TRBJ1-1	CASSAYRETEAFF	TGCGCCAGCAGCGCATACAGGGAAACTGAAGCTTTCTTT
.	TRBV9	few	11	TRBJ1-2	CASSTGYGYTF	TGTGCCAGCAGCACAGGGTACGGCTACACCTTC
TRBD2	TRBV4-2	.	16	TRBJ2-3	CASSQETGLAGDTQYF	TGTGCCAGCAGCCAAGAGACGGGACTAGCGGGTGATACGCAGTATTTT
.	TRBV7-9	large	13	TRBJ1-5	CASRSGHNQPQHF	TGTGCCAGCAGATCCGGGCATAATCAGCCCCAGCATTTT